This T cell receptor beta chain originates from a study of shared clonotypes between healthy human individuals. Study background: Per-donor plates numbered three CD4 naive, three CD4 memory, two CD8 naive and one CD8 memory.

The length of the CDR3 is 14 residues. The V gene lost 5 bases and the J gene lost 6 bases, with 11 bases spanning the gap. The germline V gene encodes CDR1 SGHVS and CDR2 FQNEAQ. Produced via immunoSEQ multiplex PCR; TCRdb's table is partial and in-frame only. Of roughly 1,100,000 clones listed, about 75% are singletons. The V and J genes are TRBV7-8 and TRBJ1-6; the D gene is possibly TRBD1 (5 bases). The origin of this receptor is a man younger than 35 in good health. Sequenced sample: memory CD4+ T cells sorted from blood. Subset defined: CD45RA-negative fraction. The DNA for the CDR3 is TGTGCCAGCAGCCCCGCGAGGGGTAATTCACCCCTCCACTTT. Amino acids: CASSPARGNSPLHF.